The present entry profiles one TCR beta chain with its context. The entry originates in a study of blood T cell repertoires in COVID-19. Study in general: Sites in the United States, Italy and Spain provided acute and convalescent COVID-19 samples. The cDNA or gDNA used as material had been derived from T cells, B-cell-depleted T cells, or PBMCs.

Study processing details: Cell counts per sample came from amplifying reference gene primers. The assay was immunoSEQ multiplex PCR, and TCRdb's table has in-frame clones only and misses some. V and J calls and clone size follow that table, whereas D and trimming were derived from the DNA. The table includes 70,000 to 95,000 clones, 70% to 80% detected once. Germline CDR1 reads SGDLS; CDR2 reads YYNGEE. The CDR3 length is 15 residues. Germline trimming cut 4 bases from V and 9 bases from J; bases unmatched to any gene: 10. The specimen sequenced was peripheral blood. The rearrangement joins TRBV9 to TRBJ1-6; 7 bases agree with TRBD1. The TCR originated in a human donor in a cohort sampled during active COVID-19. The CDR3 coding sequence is TGTGCCAGCAGCTCTGCACAGGGGATTACTTCACCCCTCCACTTT. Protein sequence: CASSSAQGITSPLHF.